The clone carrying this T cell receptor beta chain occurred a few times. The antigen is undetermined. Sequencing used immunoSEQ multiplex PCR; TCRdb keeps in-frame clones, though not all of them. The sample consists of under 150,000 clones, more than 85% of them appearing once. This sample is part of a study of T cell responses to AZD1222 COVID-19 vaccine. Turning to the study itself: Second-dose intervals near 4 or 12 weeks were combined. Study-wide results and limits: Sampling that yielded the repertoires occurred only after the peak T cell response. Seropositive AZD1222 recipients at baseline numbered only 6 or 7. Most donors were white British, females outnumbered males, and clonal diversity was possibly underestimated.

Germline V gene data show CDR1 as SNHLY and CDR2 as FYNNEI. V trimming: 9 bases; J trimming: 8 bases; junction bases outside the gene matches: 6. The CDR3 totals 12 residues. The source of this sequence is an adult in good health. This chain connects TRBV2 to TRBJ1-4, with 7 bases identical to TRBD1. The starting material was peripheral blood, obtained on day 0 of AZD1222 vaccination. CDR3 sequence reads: CASSGGGEKLFF. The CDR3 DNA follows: TGTGCCAGTTCAGGGGGTGGGGAAAAACTGTTTTTT.